These T cell receptor beta chains were read from a single sample in a study of T cell responses to AZD1222 COVID-19 vaccine. Sequencing was performed with immunoSEQ multiplex PCR; in TCRdb, only in-frame clones are kept and a portion is missing. The table lists some 120,000 clones, roughly 84% of them singletons, with over 25% in the top ten. The starting material was peripheral blood, obtained 28 days after the second AZD1222 dose. These receptors came from an adult who received the AZD1222 COVID-19 vaccine. Each CDR3 is given with its conserved first and last residue. Each record gives: D gene, V gene, clone size, J gene, CDR3 protein, CDR3 DNA. A D gene is named only where the DNA matches it firmly. Size tells how often a clone was seen (once, few, many) or the class of an expanded clone, and some rows leave it out.

TRBD2	TRBV3-1/TRBV3-2	few	TRBJ2-1	CASSLAGVNEQFF	TGTGCCAGCAGCCTAGCGGGGGTAAATGAGCAGTTCTTC
TRBD1	TRBV5-1	.	TRBJ1-5	CASSPDSGRTGDQPQHF	TGCGCCAGCAGCCCGGACTCCGGCCGGACAGGGGATCAGCCCCAGCATTTT
.	TRBV28	.	TRBJ2-7	CASSTPLAGTLGEQYF	TGTGCCAGCAGCACTCCATTAGCAGGGACCCTTGGCGAGCAGTACTTC
.	TRBV20-1	.	TRBJ2-7	CSARGLYEQYF	TGCAGTGCTAGGGGACTCTACGAGCAGTACTTC
.	TRBV7-9	.	TRBJ1-1	CASSLGGVKNTEAFF	TGTGCCAGCAGCTTAGGGGGGGTAAAGAACACTGAAGCTTTCTTT
TRBD1	TRBV30	.	TRBJ2-7	CAWVRQGSSYEQYF	TGTGCCTGGGTCCGACAGGGTAGCTCCTACGAGCAGTACTTC
TRBD1	TRBV9	.	TRBJ1-2	CASSVGFGTEWRPFYGYTF	TGTGCCAGCAGCGTAGGATTCGGGACAGAATGGCGGCCTTTCTATGGCTACACCTTC
TRBD1	TRBV7-3	.	TRBJ1-1	CASSSQAWTGGVGEAFF	TGTGCCAGCAGCTCCCAGGCCTGGACAGGGGGCGTAGGTGAAGCTTTCTTT
.	TRBV7-3	few	TRBJ2-7	CASSLTPGDSYEQYF	TGTGCCAGCAGCTTAACCCCCGGGGACTCCTACGAGCAGTACTTC
.	TRBV9	.	TRBJ1-6	CASSVRLAFSPLHF	TGTGCCAGCAGCGTAAGGCTTGCTTTTTCACCCCTCCACTTT
.	TRBV5-1	.	TRBJ1-1	CASSLVSGRNTEAFF	TGCGCCAGCAGCTTGGTCTCGGGCAGGAACACTGAAGCTTTCTTT
.	TRBV6-1	.	TRBJ2-7	CASSEAGGGYEQYF	TGTGCCAGCAGTGAAGCGGGAGGGGGCTACGAGCAGTACTTC
.	TRBV9	.	TRBJ2-7	CASSVAWESYEQYF	TGTGCCAGCAGCGTAGCTTGGGAATCCTACGAGCAGTACTTC
.	TRBV27	.	TRBJ1-4	CASSLSTAPEKLFF	TGTGCCAGCAGTTTATCCACCGCCCCAGAAAAACTGTTTTTT
TRBD2	TRBV6-2/TRBV6-3	.	TRBJ2-1	CASSSPGLLAGFKNEQFF	TGTGCCAGCAGTTCCCCAGGTTTGCTAGCGGGGTTTAAAAATGAGCAGTTCTTC
TRBD1	TRBV5-1	.	TRBJ2-7	CASSLMGQGVDSKYEQYF	TGCGCCAGCAGCTTAATGGGACAGGGAGTCGATAGTAAGTACGAGCAGTACTTC
.	TRBV28	.	TRBJ1-1	CASLRPSNTEAFF	TGTGCCAGTCTCAGACCATCGAACACTGAAGCTTTCTTT
.	TRBV18	.	TRBJ2-7	CASSPGVEQYF	TGTGCCAGCTCACCAGGGGTCGAGCAGTACTTC
.	TRBV3-1/TRBV3-2	.	TRBJ1-2	CASSPLGAERGVYGYTF	TGTGCCAGCAGCCCTCTCGGGGCGGAGAGGGGGGTCTATGGCTACACCTTC
TRBD1	TRBV30	once	TRBJ1-5	CAWSEQAPYRGKGQPQHF	TGTGCCTGGAGTGAACAGGCCCCTTACAGGGGAAAGGGCCAGCCCCAGCATTTT
.	TRBV19	.	TRBJ1-3	CASSNRAGNTIYF	TGTGCCAGTAGCAACAGGGCTGGAAACACCATATATTTT
.	TRBV10-3	.	TRBJ1-5	CAISESRGILSQPQHF	TGTGCCATCAGTGAGTCGAGAGGGATTTTGTCTCAGCCCCAGCATTTT
.	TRBV5-4	.	TRBJ2-1	CASTYPEQFF	TGTGCCAGCACCTATCCTGAGCAGTTCTTC